This TCR beta chain was found in a study of blood T cell repertoires in COVID-19. This CDR3 region has 15 residues. Germline CDR1 reads MDHEN; CDR2 reads SYDVKM. V was pared by 5 bases and J by 3 bases, with 10 bases of the junction left unmatched. Authors' processing steps: Reference gene primer amplification yielded estimated nucleated cell counts. TCRdb keeps only in-frame clones here, not all; method: immunoSEQ multiplex PCR. That table supplies the V and J calls and clone size; D and trimming were determined from the DNA. The table has about 270,000 clones, roughly 83% seen once; the top ten hold almost 1.5%.

The sample taken for sequencing was peripheral blood. This chain connects TRBV28 to TRBJ2-7; the match to TRBD1 covers 7 bases. The sequence came from a human donor with COVID-19, enrolled during active disease. The donor label of this sample is uncertain. CDR3 DNA: TGTGCCAGCAGTCAACAGGGGACCTTAATCTACGAGCAGTACTTC. Its translation: CASSQQGTLIYEQYF.